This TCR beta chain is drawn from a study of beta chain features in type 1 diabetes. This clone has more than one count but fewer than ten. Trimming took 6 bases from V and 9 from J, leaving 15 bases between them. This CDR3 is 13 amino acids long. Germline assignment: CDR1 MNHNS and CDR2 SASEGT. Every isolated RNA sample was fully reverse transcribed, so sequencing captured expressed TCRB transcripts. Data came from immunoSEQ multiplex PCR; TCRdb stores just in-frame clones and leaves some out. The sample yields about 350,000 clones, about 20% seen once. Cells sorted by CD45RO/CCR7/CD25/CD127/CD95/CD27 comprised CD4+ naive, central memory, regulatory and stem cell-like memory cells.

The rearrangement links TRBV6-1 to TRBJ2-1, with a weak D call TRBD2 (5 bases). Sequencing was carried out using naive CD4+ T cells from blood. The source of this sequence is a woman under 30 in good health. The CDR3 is CASREYSAGEQFF. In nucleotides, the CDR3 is TGTGCCAGCAGAGAGTATAGCGCGGGTGAGCAGTTCTTC.